This passage covers 27 T cell receptor beta chains from one sample sequenced in a study of control samples from healthy donors and cancer patients. Some clones are missing from TCRdb's copy, which holds only in-frame ones; the method was immunoSEQ multiplex PCR. The data hold about 170,000 clones, with 91% observed a single time. The sequenced sample consisted of blood. These receptors came from a woman aged 25 to 45 in good health.

The chain links TRBV19 to TRBJ1-2; a possible D gene is TRBD1 (5 bases). This CDR3 is built from 12 residues. The V and J ends lost 3 bases and 5 bases respectively, with 7 bases between them. Germline V gene lookup returns CDR1 LNHDA and CDR2 SQIVND (reference sequence). The CDR3 protein is CASSMQGYGYTF. CDR3 in DNA: TGTGCCAGTAGTATGCAGGGATATGGCTACACCTTC.

J is TRBJ1-3 and V is TRBV27; no clear D gene. This CDR3 contains 13 residues. Germline CDR1 MNHEY, CDR2 SMNVEV (reference sequence). Trimming took 6 bases from V and 0 from J, leaving 6 bases between them. This CDR3 reads CASSYNSGNTIYF. The CDR3 DNA reads as TGTGCCAGCAGCTATAACTCTGGAAACACCATATATTTT.

The V and J genes are TRBV5-6 and TRBJ2-1; D perhaps matches TRBD1 (5 bases). Trimming cost V 0 bases and J 0 bases, with 10 bases left between them. The CDR3 sequence is 16 residues long. CDR1 and CDR2 (germline): SGHDT, YYEEEE. DNA of the CDR3: TGTGCCAGCAGCTTGGACAGGATGAGCTCCTACAATGAGCAGTTCTTC. This codes for CASSLDRMSSYNEQFF. Full variable domain (missing parts from reference TRBV5-6 and TRBJ2-1): DAGVTQSPTHLIKTRGQQVTLRCSPKSGHDTVSWYQQALGQGPQFIFQYYEEEERQRGNFPDRFSGHQFPNYSSELNVNALLLGDSALYLCASSLDRMSSYNEQFFGPGTRLTVL.

This chain uses TRBV5-4 with TRBJ2-7; 16 bases fit TRBD2. CDR3 length equals 17 residues. Unmatched junction bases numbered 6, after V lost 4 bases and J lost 2 bases. CDR1 is SGHNT, CDR2 YYREEE, per germline (reference sequence). The CDR3 spells CASSPGLAGGPPYEQYF. The CDR3 region has the DNA TGTGCCAGCAGCCCGGGACTAGCGGGAGGGCCCCCCTACGAGCAGTACTTC.

The chain employs TRBV6-5 and TRBJ1-3, with a tentative D call TRBD1 (6 bases). The CDR3 length is 15 residues. Trimming removed 6 bases from V and 0 bases from J, with 12 bases in between. Looked up from germline, CDR1 is MNHEY and CDR2 is SVGAGI. CDR3 nucleotides: TGTGCCAGCAGGGGGGACACATTCTCTGGAAACACCATATATTTT. This translates into CASRGDTFSGNTIYF.

This clone was detected once. This sequence joins TRBV18 and TRBJ2-3; 9 positions agree with TRBD1. The trim removed 3 bases at V and 4 bases at J, leaving 2 bases unmatched. The CDR3 has 14 amino acids. The germline V gene has CDR1 KGHSH and CDR2 LQKENI. CDR3 nucleotides: TGTGCCAGCTCACCGACAGGGGGGGCAGATACGCAGTATTTT. It codes for CASSPTGGADTQYF.

This sequence joins TRBV2 and TRBJ2-7; TRBD2 agrees at 9 bases. The CDR3 contains 16 residues. J lost 2 bases, V lost 0 bases, and 5 bases had no gene match. The germline V gene encodes CDR1 SNHLY and CDR2 FYNNEI. Here the CDR3 reads CASSEAKTSGTYEQYF. CDR3 coding DNA: TGTGCCAGCAGTGAAGCGAAGACTAGCGGAACCTACGAGCAGTACTTC.

The rearrangement joins TRBV29-1 to TRBJ2-5; D unresolved. The CDR3 sequence is 14 residues long. Germline CDR1 is SQVTM and CDR2 is ANQGSEA. The V and J ends lost 0 bases and 2 bases respectively, with 10 bases between them. CDR3 DNA sequence: TGCAGCGTTGAAGATCGGAACAGACAAGAGACCCAGTACTTC. Translating gives CSVEDRNRQETQYF.

This chain links TRBV6-5 with TRBJ1-2; possibly TRBD1 for D (6 bases). The CDR3 runs 13 residues. V lost 4 bases to trimming and J lost 7 bases, with 13 bases between them. Per the germline V gene, CDR1 is MNHEY and CDR2 is SVGAGI. The CDR3 DNA is TGTGCCAGCAGTTTGGGCGGGGGCCCTGGCTACACCTTC. Protein sequence: CASSLGGGPGYTF.

This chain connects TRBV15 to TRBJ2-5, with 11 bases matching TRBD1. The germline V gene encodes CDR1 LNHNV and CDR2 YYDKDF (reference sequence). The ends lost 3 bases at V and 4 bases at J; junction bases unmatched: 7. The CDR3 has 16 residues. The CDR3 DNA reads TGTGCCACCAGCAGTGGGGACAGGGGGGTAGGAGAGACCCAGTACTTC. This translates into CATSSGDRGVGETQYF.

The V gene is TRBV11-2, the J gene TRBJ1-4; tentatively, D is TRBD1 (6 bases). The germline gives CDR1 SGHAT, CDR2 FQNNGV. Trimming cost V 0 bases and J 8 bases, with 13 bases left between them. The CDR3 contains 15 residues. The chain's CDR3 is CASSLEGRGREKLFF. The DNA for the CDR3 is TGTGCCAGCAGCTTAGAGGGCCGGGGGCGAGAAAAACTGTTTTTT.

This rearrangement joins TRBV12-2 to TRBJ2-5; the table's TRBD2 call for D was not verified on the DNA. TRBV12-2 is noted as a pseudogene. CDR3 length: 13 residues. The DNA for the CDR3 is TGTGCAAGTCGCTTACCGGGGAAAGAGACCCAGTACTTC. Encoded protein: CASRLPGKETQYF.

The chain recombines TRBV6-5 with TRBJ1-5, with a tentative D call TRBD1 (6 bases). CDR1 is MNHEY and CDR2 is SVGAGI in the germline V gene. V was clipped by 0 bases and J by 7 bases, with 13 bases between them. This CDR3 is built from 15 residues. The CDR3 loop reads CASSYSRWGLQPQHF. The CDR3 DNA follows: TGTGCCAGCAGTTACTCGAGATGGGGGCTGCAGCCCCAGCATTTT.

This clone turned up a few times. J is TRBJ1-5 and V is TRBV4-1; 8 bases agree with TRBD1. V lost 1 base and J lost 6; bases outside the gene matches: 5. Germline CDR1 reads MGHRA; CDR2 reads YSYEKL. This CDR3 has 15 residues. CDR3 DNA sequence: TGCGCCAGCAGCCAAGGTTGGACAGGGCTTCAGCCCCAGCATTTT. Protein product: CASSQGWTGLQPQHF.

The rearrangement uses TRBV4-2 and TRBJ2-1; 11 bases map to TRBD2. CDR1 LGHNA and CDR2 YNFKEQ come from the germline V gene. V lost 2 bases to trimming and J lost 8 bases; unmatched junction nucleotides: 8. The CDR3 has 16 amino acids. This chain's CDR3 is CASSQNIAGGPDEQFF. CDR3 nucleotide sequence: TGTGCCAGCAGCCAAAATATAGCGGGGGGGCCAGATGAGCAGTTCTTC.

This clone has a single count. The genes are TRBV3-1 (or the pseudogene TRBV3-2) and TRBJ1-1, with TRBD1 matching 10 bases. There are 13 residues in the CDR3. With V trimmed by 8 bases and J by 2 bases, 2 bases remained unmatched. Germline V gene lookup returns CDR1 LGHDT and CDR2 YNNKEL (reference sequence). For the CDR3, the DNA is TGTGCCAGCGGGGACAGGGGAAACACTGAAGCTTTCTTT. Translating it yields CASGDRGNTEAFF.

CDR3 region: CASSEYTPVAKMNTEAFF. The CDR3 region has the DNA TGTGCCAGCAGTGAATATACACCGGTGGCCAAAATGAACACTGAAGCTTTCTTT. This rearrangement joins TRBV25-1 to TRBJ1-1; no firm D call. Trimming shortened V by 0 bases and J by 0 bases, and 17 bases separated the two germline ends. Per the germline V gene, CDR1 is MGHDK and CDR2 is SYGVNS. The CDR3 contains 18 residues.

The chain combines TRBV6-4 with TRBJ2-1; D possibly corresponds to TRBD2 (5 bases). Per the germline V gene, CDR1 is MRHNA and CDR2 is SNTAGT. The CDR3 covers 14 residues. V shed 2 bases and J shed 0 bases, with 5 bases lying between them. The CDR3 DNA reads as TGTGCCAGCAGTGACGGGAGCTCCTACAATGAGCAGTTCTTC. Translating gives CASSDGSSYNEQFF.

This clone was seen only once. The chain has TRBV10-3 and TRBJ1-2; D not certain. Germline V lookup: CDR1 ENHRY, CDR2 SYGVKD. V was shortened by 3 bases and J by 6 bases, with 8 bases between the two germline ends. The CDR3 length is 12 residues. CDR3 residues: CAISDRVDGYTF. For the CDR3, the DNA is TGTGCCATCAGTGACAGAGTAGATGGCTACACCTTC.

J is TRBJ2-1 and V is TRBV20-1; 10 nucleotides agree with TRBD2. Germline V gene data show CDR1 as DFQATT and CDR2 as SNEGSKA (reference sequence). V lost 3 bases to trimming and J lost 6 bases; unmatched junction nucleotides: 5. The length of the CDR3 is 14 residues. The DNA for the CDR3 is TGCAGTGCTAGTTCGGGGACTAGCGTCAATGAGCAGTTCTTC. Translation: CSASSGTSVNEQFF.

The chain uses TRBV4-1 and TRBJ2-7, with TRBD2 matching 11 bases. The V gene end was trimmed by 3 bases and the J gene end by 2 bases; junction bases not matched to a gene: 6. The CDR3 runs 16 residues. Germline assignment: CDR1 MGHRA and CDR2 YSYEKL. As DNA, the CDR3 is TGCGCCAGCAGCCAGGCCGGGACTAGCGGCACCTACGAGCAGTACTTC. Its protein product is CASSQAGTSGTYEQYF.

This clone was recorded once. The chain combines TRBV20-1 with TRBJ1-2, with no clear D. The V and J ends lost 0 bases and 6 bases respectively, with 5 bases between them. Germline assignment: CDR1 DFQATT and CDR2 SNEGSKA (reference sequence). The CDR3 runs to 11 residues. CDR3 region: CSARDYHGYTF. The DNA for the CDR3 is TGCAGTGCTAGAGATTATCATGGCTACACCTTC.

The V gene is TRBV24-1, the J gene TRBJ2-3, with 7 bases lining up with TRBD2. From germline, CDR1 is KGHDR and CDR2 SFDVKD. V dropped 3 bases and J dropped 0; count of bases not matched to a gene: 5. The CDR3 is made up of 16 amino acids. CDR3 nucleotides: TGTGCCACCAGTGATACTAGCGCATCTAGCACAGATACGCAGTATTTT. Its protein is CATSDTSASSTDTQYF.

The chain combines TRBV7-7 with TRBJ1-3, with D uncertain. The length of the CDR3 is 16 residues. Per the germline V gene, CDR1 is SSHAT and CDR2 is FNYEAQ (reference sequence). Between the trimmed V and J ends, which lost 1 base and 0 bases, there was a span of 10 bases. The CDR3 DNA follows: TGTGCCAGCAGCTTAGGAGCAGGTTCCTCTGGAAACACCATATATTTT. Translation gives CASSLGAGSSGNTIYF. The entire variable domain, with the rest obtained from reference TRBV7-7 and TRBJ1-3, is as follows: GAGVSQSPRYKVTKRGQDVTLRCDPISSHATLYWYQQALGQGPEFLTYFNYEAQPDKSGLPSDRFSAERPEGSISTLTIQRTEQRDSAMYRCASSLGAGSSGNTIYFGEGSWLTVV.

The CDR3 DNA follows: TGTGCCAGCAGCTTAGGCAGAGGGTATTCACCCCTCCACTTT. It yields the protein CASSLGRGYSPLHF. The V and J genes are TRBV11-2 and TRBJ1-6; D is unresolved. Trimming stripped 1 base from V and 8 bases from J, with 9 bases between. This CDR3 is built from 14 residues. The germline V gene encodes CDR1 SGHAT and CDR2 FQNNGV.

The chain carries TRBV30 and TRBJ1-4; 8 bases are a match to TRBD1. The CDR3 is 15 residues long. J gave up 0 bases and V 0 bases, and 0 bases lay outside the gene matches. CDR1 GTSNPN and CDR2 SVGIG come from the germline V gene (reference sequence). The CDR3: CAWSVQGATNEKLFF. For the CDR3, the DNA is TGTGCCTGGAGTGTACAGGGGGCAACTAATGAAAAACTGTTTTTT.

The CDR3 here is CASRRQGAGVGNNEQFF. CDR3 nucleotide sequence: TGCGCCAGCAGGAGACAGGGGGCGGGAGTTGGGAACAATGAGCAGTTCTTC. V is TRBV5-1 and J is TRBJ2-1; 10 bases fit TRBD1. The ends lost 5 bases at V and 5 bases at J; junction bases unmatched: 13. Germline CDR1 SGHRS, CDR2 YFSETQ. CDR3 length: 17 amino acids.